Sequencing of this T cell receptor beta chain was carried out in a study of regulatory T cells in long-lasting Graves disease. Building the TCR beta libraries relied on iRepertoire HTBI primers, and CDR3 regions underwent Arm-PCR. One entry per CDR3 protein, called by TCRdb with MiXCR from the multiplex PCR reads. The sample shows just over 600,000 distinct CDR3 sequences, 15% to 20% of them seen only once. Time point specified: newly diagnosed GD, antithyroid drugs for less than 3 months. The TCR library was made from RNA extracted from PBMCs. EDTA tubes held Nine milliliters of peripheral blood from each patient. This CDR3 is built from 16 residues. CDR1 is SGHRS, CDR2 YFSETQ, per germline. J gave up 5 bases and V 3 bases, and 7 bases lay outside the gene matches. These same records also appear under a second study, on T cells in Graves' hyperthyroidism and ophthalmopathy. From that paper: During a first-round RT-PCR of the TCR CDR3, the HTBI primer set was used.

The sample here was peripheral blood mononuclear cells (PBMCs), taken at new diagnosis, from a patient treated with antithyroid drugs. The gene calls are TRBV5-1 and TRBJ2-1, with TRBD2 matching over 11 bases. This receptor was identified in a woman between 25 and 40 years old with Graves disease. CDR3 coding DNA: TGCGCCAGCAGCTCAATGCTAGCGGGAGGTAACAATGAGCAGTTCTTC. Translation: CASSSMLAGGNNEQFF.